This T cell receptor (beta chain) derives from a study of blood T cell repertoires in COVID-19 (dated by TCRdb to about 2020). At the level of the whole study: Samples from collaborators originated in the United States, Italy and Spain and spanned both the acute and convalescent phases of COVID-19. The material from the prospective study consisted of cDNA or gDNA derived from T cells, B-cell-depleted T cells, or PBMCs. Nearly every sample came with metadata listing a de-identified subject ID, COVID-19 status, age in years and sex. Deeply sampled blood TCRbeta repertoires from subjects exposed to, actively infected with, or recovered from COVID-19 were included in the dataset. Where HLA class I and class II types were available, the types were taken from metadata supplied by the sample provider, not from assay-based typing. The samples were drawn from two sources: the first 160 participants of the ongoing ImmuneRACE study, and over 1,000 subjects contributed by 6 global collaborators. A freely available public database, intended as a resource for researchers studying the immune response to SARS-CoV-2, is where the repertoires were released. The study at large found these results: The quantity of clinical and demographic metadata differed by source and by participant and was supplied without curation.

This clone was observed at least ten times. Which antigen it targets is not known. Base qualities are not recorded, but no much larger clone differs from it by a single base. The collaborating institutions used their own protocols to collect whole blood in K2EDTA tubes. Collaborator samples were shipped for TCRbeta analysis as frozen whole blood, isolated PBMCs, or DNA extracted from either sample type. TCRbeta CDR3 regions were amplified from genomic DNA by means of the immunoSEQ Assay, a bias-controlled multiplex PCR. Turning to the authors' computational methods: Nucleated cell counts per sample were estimated from amplification of reference gene primers within the assay. To quantify the absolute abundance of each unique TCRbeta CDR3 rearrangement, sequence reads were collapsed and filtered. For each sample, productive Simpson clonality was calculated as the square root of Simpson's diversity index across productive rearrangements. What TCRdb holds here is the immuneACCESS table cut down to in-frame rearrangements. Part of the clones is not present; checked against another copy, under half of the missing clones reflect an unresolved V gene, and the others are unexplained. V, J and clone size reflect that table, while D and trimming were determined from the DNA. Present in this sample are approximately 270,000 clones, around 85% of which were seen just once. Of the sample, roughly 11% is held by the ten largest clones.

The CDR3 runs 16 residues from the cysteine to the phenylalanine. Just the 48-base CDR3 DNA is kept, in frame starting at base 1. The germline V gene sets CDR1 to MNHEY and CDR2 to SVGAGI. From V the trimming removes 0 bases and from J it removes 7 bases, while the gene matches leave 6 bases of the junction unaccounted for. The sequencing input was peripheral blood. The receptor chain draws on TRBV6-5 and TRBJ1-6, and TRBD1 aligns with 7 junction nucleotides. The receptor was isolated from a woman in her sixties or seventies with acute or convalescent COVID-19. The CDR3 amino acid sequence is: CASSYSLQGGNSPLHF. The nucleotide sequence is given as TGTGCCAGCAGTTACTCGCTTCAGGGGGGAAATTCACCCCTCCACTTT.